A selection of T cell receptor beta chains follows, all from one sample in a study of cytomegalovirus exposure and HLA in healthy donors. Sequencing was performed with immunoSEQ multiplex PCR; in TCRdb, only in-frame clones are kept and a portion is missing. The profile shows 100,000 to 150,000 clones, around four fifths of them singletons. The specimen was PBMCs. The origin of the receptors is a woman between 40 and 50 years old in good health and CMV-seropositive. Both conserved end residues are part of each CDR3. D genes are given only for firm matches. Clone size is stated in some rows and not others, as once, few, many or a class when expanded.

D gene	V gene	J gene	clone size	CDR3 DNA	CDR3 protein
-	TRBV10-3	TRBJ2-3	-	TGTGCTCTCGGCGGGACCGGAGCAAGCACAGATACGCAGTATTTT	CALGGTGASTDTQYF
-	TRBV7-9	TRBJ1-2	-	TGTGCCAGCAGCGCATGGGGGGAATACGGCTACACCTTC	CASSAWGEYGYTF
TRBD1	TRBV28	TRBJ1-1	few	TGTGCCAGCAGTCGGACAGGCACTGAAGCTTTCTTT	CASSRTGTEAFF
-	TRBV15	TRBJ1-1	-	TGTGCCACCAGCAGAGTCCATGGAGGCAGCACTGAAGCTTTCTTT	CATSRVHGGSTEAFF
TRBD1	TRBV7-9	TRBJ2-7	-	TGTGCCAGCAGCTTCGGGACAGGGGGCTACGAGCAGTACTTC	CASSFGTGGYEQYF
-	TRBV5-5	TRBJ2-1	few	TGTGCCAGCAGTCAATTGGAAAATTGGGGCTTCTTC	CASSQLENWGFF
-	TRBV11-2	TRBJ2-1	once	TGTGCCAGCAGCCGGACAAGCTGGGGTACCGACAATGAGCAGTTCTTC	CASSRTSWGTDNEQFF
TRBD1	TRBV27	TRBJ2-1	-	TGTGCCAGCAGCTCCGGGACAGGTTACAATGAGCAGTTCTTC	CASSSGTGYNEQFF
-	TRBV10-3	TRBJ2-7	-	TGTGCCATCAGCCTTGGAGCCGGCGGCTACGAGCAGTACTTC	CAISLGAGGYEQYF
-	TRBV11-3	TRBJ2-5	-	TGTGCCAGCAGCTCCGCGCAAGAGACCCAGTACTTC	CASSSAQETQYF
-	TRBV9	TRBJ1-3	-	TGTGCCAGCAGCGTACGAGTGTCTGGAAACACCATATATTTT	CASSVRVSGNTIYF
-	TRBV7-2	TRBJ2-5	few	TGTGCCAGCAGCAGGACTGAGACCCAGTACTTC	CASSRTETQYF
-	TRBV9	TRBJ2-7	-	TGTGCCAGCAGCGTCGGACAGCAGGCCTACTACGAGCAGTACTTC	CASSVGQQAYYEQYF
-	TRBV7-8	TRBJ1-2	-	TGTGCCAGCAGCTTAACCAGGGGTAACTATGGCTACACCTTC	CASSLTRGNYGYTF
TRBD2	TRBV4-1	TRBJ2-3	-	TGCGCCAGCAGCCATAAGACGGGACTAGCGGGGGAGCAAGCGGCTAGCACAGATACGCAGTATTTT	CASSHKTGLAGEQAASTDTQYF
-	TRBV12-1	TRBJ1-1	few	TGTGCCAGCAGCTCTAAACGGTACACTGAAGCTTTCTTT	CASSSKRYTEAFF
TRBD2	TRBV9	TRBJ2-2	-	TGTGCCAGCAGCGTAGTGGGACTAGCGGGGCTGAACACCGGGGAGCTGTTTTTT	CASSVVGLAGLNTGELFF
-	TRBV25-1	TRBJ1-6	-	TGTGCCAGCAGTGAATGGTCGCATAGCGAATATATCCCACCCCTCCACTTT	CASSEWSHSEYIPPLHF
TRBD2	TRBV5-4	TRBJ2-2	-	TGTGCCAGCAGCCCGGGAACAGCGGGAGTGCTTAACACCGGGGAGCTGTTTTTT	CASSPGTAGVLNTGELFF
-	TRBV7-9	TRBJ1-2	-	TGTGCCAGCAGTCAAGGGGGGGGGTATGGCTACACCTTC	CASSQGGGYGYTF
-	TRBV6-6	TRBJ2-6	-	TGTGCCAGCAGTTACTCGATGGGCGCAGGGGCCAACGTCCTGACTTTC	CASSYSMGAGANVLTF
-	TRBV5-1	TRBJ2-3	-	TGCGCCAGCAGCTTGGTTTCCACTGACACAGATACGCAGTATTTT	CASSLVSTDTDTQYF
TRBD2	TRBV11-3	TRBJ2-3	-	TGTGCCAGCAGCTTAGATCTGAGGGAGGGCTCAGATACGCAGTATTTT	CASSLDLREGSDTQYF
TRBD1	TRBV15	TRBJ1-5	-	TGTGCCACCAGCAGAACGCGGCGGACAGGGGGCGATCAGCCCCAGCATTTT	CATSRTRRTGGDQPQHF
-	TRBV4-2	TRBJ2-7	few	TGTGCCAGCAGCCAAAATCGCTACGAGCAGTACTTC	CASSQNRYEQYF